Sequencing of this T cell receptor (beta chain) was carried out in a study of monozygotic twins with cystic fibrosis. General study findings and limits: J usage was most co-twin-similar in 8 of 16 pairs, V in 13. Clonality was generally low (median about 0.0097), higher in the most severe patients. No link emerged between shared CDR3 counts and age, concordance or severity.

The length of the CDR3 is 13 residues. Per the germline V gene, CDR1 is MDHEN and CDR2 is SYDVKM. V lost 7 bases and J 2 bases, leaving 12 bases between the germline ends. A remark on this clone: The antigen remains unidentified.

Assay: immunoSEQ multiplex PCR; the TCRdb copy retains only in-frame clones and omits some. Of about 35,000 clones detected, under 70% appear once; the ten largest clones hold less than 0.9%. Sequencing was done on a sample of blood. The genes are TRBV28 and TRBJ2-7; D gene ambiguous. The source of this sequence is a girl between 5 and 17 years old with cystic fibrosis. The CDR3 reads CASTIPRTYEQYF. CDR3 nucleotides: TGTGCCAGCACTATTCCTAGGACCTACGAGCAGTACTTC.